This T cell receptor beta chain emerged from a study of T cell responses to AZD1222 COVID-19 vaccine. Study-wide results and caveats: Seropositive AZD1222 recipients at baseline numbered only six or seven. Only after the peak T cell response were repertoires sampled. Donors in the cohort were predominantly white British and more often female, and clonal diversity was possibly underestimated.

Second doses at about 4 or about 12 weeks were pooled. Repertoires were generated with immunoSEQ multiplex PCR, while TCRdb's copy carries only in-frame clones and drops some. The sample shows 150,000 or so clones, about 90% of them seen only once. Looked up from germline, CDR1 is LNHDA and CDR2 is SQIVND (reference sequence). The CDR3 runs 12 residues. Trimming took 7 bases from V and 9 from J, leaving 14 bases between them. For this clone: Its antigen is not identified.

The sample was peripheral blood, taken 28 days after the second AZD1222 dose. The clonotype comes from an adult who received the AZD1222 COVID-19 vaccine. The chain is built from TRBV19 and TRBJ2-3, with a tentative D call TRBD2 (7 bases). CDR3 nucleotide sequence: TGTGCCAGTACCCTGGGGGGGGGCACGCAGTATTTT. Its translation: CASTLGGGTQYF. Complete variable domain (other parts from reference TRBV19 and TRBJ2-3): DGGITQSPKYLFRKEGQNVTLSCEQNLNHDAMYWYRQDPGQGLRLIYYSQIVNDFQKGDIAEGYSVSREKKESFPLTVTSAQKNPTAFYLCASTLGGGTQYFGPGTRLTVL.